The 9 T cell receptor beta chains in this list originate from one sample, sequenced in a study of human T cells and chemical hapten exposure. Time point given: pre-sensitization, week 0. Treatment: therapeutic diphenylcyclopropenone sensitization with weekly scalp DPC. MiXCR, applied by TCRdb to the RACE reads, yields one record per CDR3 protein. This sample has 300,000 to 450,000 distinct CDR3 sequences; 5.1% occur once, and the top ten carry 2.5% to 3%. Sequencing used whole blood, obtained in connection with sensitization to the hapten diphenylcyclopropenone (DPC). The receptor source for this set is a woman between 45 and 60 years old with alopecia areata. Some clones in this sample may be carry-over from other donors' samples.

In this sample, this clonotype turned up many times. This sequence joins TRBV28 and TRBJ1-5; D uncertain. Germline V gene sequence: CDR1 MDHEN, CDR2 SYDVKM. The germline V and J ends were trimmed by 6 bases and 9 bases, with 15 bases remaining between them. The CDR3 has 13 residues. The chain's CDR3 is CASSPDGRGPQHF. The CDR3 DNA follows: TGTGCCAGCAGCCCGGACGGTCGAGGGCCCCAGCATTTT.

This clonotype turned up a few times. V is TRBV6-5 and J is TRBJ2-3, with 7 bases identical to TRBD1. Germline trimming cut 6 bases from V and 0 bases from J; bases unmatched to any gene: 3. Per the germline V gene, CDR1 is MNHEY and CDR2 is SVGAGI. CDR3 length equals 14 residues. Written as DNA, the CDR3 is TGTGCCAGCAGACGACAGGGTAGCACAGATACGCAGTATTTT. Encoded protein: CASRRQGSTDTQYF.

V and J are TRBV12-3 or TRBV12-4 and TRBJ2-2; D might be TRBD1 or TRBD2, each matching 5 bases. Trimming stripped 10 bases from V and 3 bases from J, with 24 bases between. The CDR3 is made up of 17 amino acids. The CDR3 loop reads CAIGAVRDTSHTGELFF. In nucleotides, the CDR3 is TGTGCCATCGGGGCGGTCCGCGACACAAGCCACACCGGGGAGCTGTTTTTT.

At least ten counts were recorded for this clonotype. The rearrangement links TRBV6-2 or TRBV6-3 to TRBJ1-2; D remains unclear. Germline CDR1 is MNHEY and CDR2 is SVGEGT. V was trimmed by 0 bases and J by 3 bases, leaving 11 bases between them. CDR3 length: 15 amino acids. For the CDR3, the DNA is TGTGCCAGCAGTTACTCGTGGTCTCTGGACTATGGCTACACCTTC. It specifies CASSYSWSLDYGYTF.

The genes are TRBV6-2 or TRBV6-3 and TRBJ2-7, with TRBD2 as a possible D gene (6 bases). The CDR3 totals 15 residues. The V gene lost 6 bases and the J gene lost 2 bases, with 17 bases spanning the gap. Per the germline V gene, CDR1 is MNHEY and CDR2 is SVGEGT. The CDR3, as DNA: TGTGCCAGCAGCATCTCCACCGGACTACCCTACGAGCAGTACTTC. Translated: CASSISTGLPYEQYF.

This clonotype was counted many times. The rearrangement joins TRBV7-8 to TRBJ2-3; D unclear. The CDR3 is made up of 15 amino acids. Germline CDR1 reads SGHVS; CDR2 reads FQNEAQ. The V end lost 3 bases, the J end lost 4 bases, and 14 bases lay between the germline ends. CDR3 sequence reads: CASSLRRLRADTQYF. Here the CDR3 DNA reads TGTGCCAGCAGCTTGAGGCGGCTGCGCGCAGATACGCAGTATTTT.

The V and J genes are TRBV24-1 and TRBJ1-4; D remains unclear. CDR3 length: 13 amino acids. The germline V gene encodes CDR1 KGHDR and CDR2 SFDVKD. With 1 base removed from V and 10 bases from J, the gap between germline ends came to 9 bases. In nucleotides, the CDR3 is TGTGCCACCAGTGATTTTAAGGGCGGAAAACTGTTTTTT. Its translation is CATSDFKGGKLFF.

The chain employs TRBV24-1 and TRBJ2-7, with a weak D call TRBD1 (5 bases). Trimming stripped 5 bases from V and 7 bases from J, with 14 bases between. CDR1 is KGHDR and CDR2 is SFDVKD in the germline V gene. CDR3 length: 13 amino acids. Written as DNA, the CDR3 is TGTGCCACCAGTGCTATGACAGACGGGGAGCAGTACTTC. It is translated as CATSAMTDGEQYF.

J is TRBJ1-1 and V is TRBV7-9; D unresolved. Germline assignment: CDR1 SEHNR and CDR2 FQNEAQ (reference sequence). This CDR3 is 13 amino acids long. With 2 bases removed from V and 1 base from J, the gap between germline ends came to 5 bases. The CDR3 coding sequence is TGTGCCAGCAGCTTAACCTGGAACACTGAAGCTTTCTTT. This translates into CASSLTWNTEAFF.